These 14 T cell receptor beta chains were sequenced from one sample in a study of vaccination effects on CD4 cells after COVID-19 (dated by TCRdb to between 2021 and 2023). The library came from the immunoSEQ multiplex PCR assay. In TCRdb, the immuneACCESS table is reduced to in-frame sequences with V and J assigned. These tables do not hold every clone; where another copy was compared, an unresolved V gene accounts for under half, and the others remain unexplained. Across this sample there are 35,000 to 50,000 clones, with 77% seen only once. Jointly, the top ten make up about 3% of the sample. These receptors are not linked to any known antigen. In the ViraFEST assay, PBMC were stimulated with viral peptide pools, and antigen-specific CD4+ T cell clonotypes were then identified by expansion using TCR sequencing. After roughly 11 days of culture, CD4+ T cells were isolated with the EasySep CD4+ T cell isolation kit. None of the healthy vaccine recipients had a prior SARS-CoV-2 infection, which was confirmed by nucleocapsid antibody tests that came back negative both before and after vaccination.

This specimen was CD4+ T cells from PBMCs cultured with HCoV-NL63 spike peptides, taken before COVID-19 vaccination. This sample's cell subset or site label indicates: HCoV-NL63 spike overlapping peptide pool stimulation. These receptors were taken from a human donor who received a COVID-19 vaccine.

The CDR3 DNA is TGTGCCAGCAGCCCTGGGGGGGAGATTACTTACACCTTC. This gives the protein CASSPGGEITYTF. V gene TRBV9 combines with J gene TRBJ1-2, with D tentatively TRBD1 (5 bases). V was shortened by 4 bases and J by 11 bases, with 18 bases between the two germline ends. CDR1 and CDR2 (germline): SGDLS, YYNGEE. The CDR3 has 13 residues. The full variable domain, with the rest looked up from reference TRBV9 and TRBJ1-2, is DSGVTQTPKHLITATGQRVTLRCSPRSGDLSVYWYQQSLDQGLQFLIQYYNGEERAKGNILERFSAQQFPDLHSELNLSSLELGDSALYFCASSPGGEITYTFGSGTRLTVV.

This chain links TRBV7-2 with TRBJ2-7; TRBD1 aligns across 7 bases. The CDR3 contains 16 residues. Germline V CDR1 and CDR2: SGHTA, FQGNSA. J lost 0 bases, V lost 5 bases, and 10 bases had no gene match. The CDR3 reads CASSEAGGLSSYEQYV. CDR3 nucleotide sequence: TGTGCCAGCAGCGAAGCAGGGGGATTAAGCTCCTACGAGCAGTACGTC.

The chain employs TRBV18 and TRBJ1-1; D unresolved. CDR1 and CDR2 (germline): KGHSH, LQKENI. The CDR3 extends over 12 amino acids. V lost 6 bases, J lost 7 bases, and 12 bases lay in between. The CDR3: CASSPTPGEAFF. The CDR3 DNA sequence: TGTGCCAGCTCCCCCACCCCTGGTGAAGCTTTCTTT.

The rearrangement uses TRBV19 and TRBJ1-3; D remains unclear. Germline V gives CDR1 LNHDA, CDR2 SQIVND (reference sequence). The CDR3 runs to 13 residues. V lost 3 bases and J 7 bases, leaving 10 bases between the germline ends. The CDR3 DNA reads TGTGCCAGTAGTATGGGCCCGGGGAACACCATATATTTT. This gives the protein CASSMGPGNTIYF.

The rearrangement uses TRBV2 and TRBJ2-1, with TRBD2 as a possible D gene (6 bases). Looked up from germline, CDR1 is SNHLY and CDR2 is FYNNEI. The CDR3 extends over 13 amino acids. The V and J ends lost 11 bases and 5 bases respectively, with 16 bases between them. The CDR3 sequence: CAGQGGPNNEQFF. For the CDR3, the DNA is TGTGCCGGCCAGGGAGGTCCAAACAATGAGCAGTTCTTC.

This chain uses TRBV14 with TRBJ1-6, with 9 bases lining up with TRBD1. The CDR3 runs 16 residues. With V trimmed by 0 bases and J by 9 bases, 6 bases remained unmatched. CDR1 and CDR2 (germline): SGHDN, FVKESK. The CDR3 bases are TGTGCCAGCAGCCAAGATAGAGGACAGGGGTCTTCACCCCTCCACTTT. Translating gives CASSQDRGQGSSPLHF.

The genes are TRBV3-1 (or the pseudogene TRBV3-2) and TRBJ2-3; no reliable D call. In germline, CDR1 is LGHDT, CDR2 YNNKEL (reference sequence). The CDR3 loop spans 15 amino acids. The V end was cut by 1 base, the J end by 1 base, with 9 bases between. CDR3 sequence (DNA): TGTGCCAGCAGCCAAGCCCTTGAGGGCACAGATACGCAGTATTTT. Protein sequence: CASSQALEGTDTQYF.

This chain uses TRBV6-6 with TRBJ1-3, with 8 bases that match TRBD1. The CDR3 contains 17 residues. The germline gives CDR1 MNHNY, CDR2 SVGAGI (reference sequence). Losses at the gene ends were 5 bases for V and 3 bases for J; bases not matched to a gene: 12. DNA for the CDR3: TGTGCCAGCAGTCCCCAAGGGAAGGGACAGGTTGGAAACACCATATATTTT. This encodes CASSPQGKGQVGNTIYF.

The rearrangement links TRBV6-5 to TRBJ2-1; 12 positions match TRBD2. Germline lookup yields CDR1 MNHEY and CDR2 SVGAGI. The CDR3 consists of 15 residues. The J segment lost 6 bases and the V segment lost 5 bases, leaving 5 bases of the junction unmatched. CDR3 in DNA: TGTGCCAGCAGTCGGCCTAGCGGGGGGGCCAATGAGCAGTTCTTC. Amino acid sequence: CASSRPSGGANEQFF.

The rearrangement uses TRBV6-2 or TRBV6-3 and TRBJ2-3; 7 bases agree with TRBD1. V was pared by 4 bases and J by 2 bases, with 12 bases of the junction left unmatched. The CDR3 is made up of 17 amino acids. Germline lookup yields CDR1 MNHEY and CDR2 SVGEGT. The CDR3 sequence: CASSFLQAGTDTDTQYF. The CDR3 DNA sequence: TGTGCCAGCAGTTTTTTACAAGCCGGGACAGACACAGATACGCAGTATTTT.

The chain is built from TRBV5-1 and TRBJ2-5; D is possibly TRBD1 (5 bases). The germline gives CDR1 SGHRS, CDR2 YFSETQ. The CDR3 is 15 residues long. Between the trimmed V and J ends, which lost 3 bases and 4 bases, there was a span of 16 bases. CDR3: CASSSHPDSLETQYF. Here the CDR3 DNA reads TGCGCCAGCAGCTCCCACCCTGACAGCCTAGAGACCCAGTACTTC.

The genes are TRBV18 and TRBJ2-1; the D is unclear. Between the trimmed V and J ends, which lost 0 bases and 4 bases, there was a span of 4 bases. Germline CDR1 KGHSH, CDR2 LQKENI. The CDR3 runs to 13 residues. The CDR3 loop reads CASSPPSYNEQFF. In nucleotides, the CDR3 is TGTGCCAGCTCACCACCCAGTTACAATGAGCAGTTCTTC.

The rearrangement uses TRBV19 and TRBJ1-6; the match to TRBD1 covers 7 bases. Unmatched junction bases numbered 8, after V lost 5 bases and J lost 7 bases. Per germline, CDR1 LNHDA and CDR2 SQIVND (reference sequence). This CDR3 region has 15 residues. In DNA form, the CDR3 reads TGTGCCAGTAGTGATGGGACAGCGGGCAATTCACCCCTCCACTTT. It specifies CASSDGTAGNSPLHF. Full variable domain (outside the CDR3, taken from reference TRBV19 and TRBJ1-6): DGGITQSPKYLFRKEGQNVTLSCEQNLNHDAMYWYRQDPGQGLRLIYYSQIVNDFQKGDIAEGYSVSREKKESFPLTVTSAQKNPTAFYLCASSDGTAGNSPLHFGNGTRLTVT.

The rearrangement joins TRBV6-5 to TRBJ1-2; D not certain. Per germline, CDR1 MNHEY and CDR2 SVGAGI. The CDR3 sequence is 12 residues long. V was cut by 6 bases and J by 5 bases, with 10 bases left in between. CDR3 protein: CASSPVGYGYTF. Written as DNA, the CDR3 is TGTGCCAGCAGCCCCGTGGGTTATGGCTACACCTTC.